This passage covers 22 T cell receptor beta chains from one sample sequenced in a study of CD8+ T cells in alopecia areata (dated by TCRdb to the late 2010s). The label giving this sample's time point can be read as: baseline before oral tofacitinib. Preparation of the library involved the immunoSEQ multiplex PCR assay. To provide template for TCR sequencing, every sample had RNA extracted and reverse transcribed into cDNA. What TCRdb holds here is the immuneACCESS table cut down to in-frame rearrangements. Part of the clones is not present; checked against another copy, under half of the missing clones reflect an unresolved V gene, and the others are unexplained. This sample gives 150,000 to 160,000 clones in total; under 60% of them show up just once. The ten largest account for approximately 19% of the sample. The sequenced sample was CD8+ T cells sorted from blood, obtained at week 0. The receptors come from a human donor with alopecia areata.

A word on this clone: One end of the junction varies from germline; a read error may be responsible. The chain is built from TRBV29-1 and TRBJ1-2; the match to TRBD1 covers 7 bases. There are 14 residues in the CDR3. Germline V lookup: CDR1 SQVTM, CDR2 ANQGSEA. For the CDR3, the DNA is TGCAGCGGGGGAGACAGGGAAGGGGACTTTGGCTACAGCTTC. Protein product: CSGGDREGDFGYSF.

The V gene is TRBV29-1, the J gene TRBJ1-2, with D possibly matching TRBD1 (6 bases). Germline CDR1 is SQVTM and CDR2 is ANQGSEA. V was shortened by 4 bases and J by 0 bases, with 9 bases between the two germline ends. The CDR3 contains 13 residues. DNA for the CDR3: TGCAGCGTTGTTGGGGGGCCTAACTATGGCTACACCTTC. It encodes CSVVGGPNYGYTF.

With respect to this clone: Distinct nucleotide sequences in the sample also encode this CDR3. The J gene is TRBJ1-1, the V gene TRBV30; D unresolved. Trimming shortened V by 1 base and J by 0 bases, and 3 bases separated the two germline ends. This CDR3 spans 12 amino acids. Germline lookup yields CDR1 GTSNPN and CDR2 SVGIG (reference sequence). The DNA for the CDR3 is TGTGCCTGGAGTGAGGTGAACACTGAAGCTTTCTTT. It encodes CAWSEVNTEAFF. Filled out from reference TRBV30 and TRBJ1-1, the complete variable domain reads SQTIHQWPATLVQPVGSPLSLECTVEGTSNPNLYWYRQAAGRGLQLLFYSVGIGQISSEVPQNLSASRPQDRQFILSSKKLLLSDSGFYLCAWSEVNTEAFFGQGTRLTVV.

This clone was picked up a small number of times. V gene TRBV30 combines with J gene TRBJ2-3, with D possibly TRBD2 on 6 matching bases. The germline gives CDR1 GTSNPN, CDR2 SVGIG (reference sequence). The ends were cut back, 0 bases at V and 9 bases at J, with 13 bases in the middle. This CDR3 region has 13 residues. The CDR3 DNA reads as TGTGCCTGGAGTGTCTCTGGGAGGTCAACGCAGTATTTT. Residues: CAWSVSGRSTQYF.

This clone was recorded once. J is TRBJ2-7 and V is TRBV5-6; D gene ambiguous. Germline CDR1 is SGHDT and CDR2 is YYEEEE. V was shortened by 7 bases and J by 9 bases, with 17 bases between the two germline ends. The CDR3 covers 12 residues. The CDR3 DNA reads TGTGCCAGCTTTTTTGGGCAGTCAGGGCAGTACTTC. It specifies CASFFGQSGQYF.

As concerns this clone: This same CDR3 is encoded by further DNA sequences in the sample. The gene calls are TRBV30 and TRBJ1-1; no clear D gene. The CDR3 consists of 10 residues. V was shortened by 5 bases and J by 5 bases, with 6 bases between the two germline ends. CDR1 GTSNPN and CDR2 SVGIG come from the germline V gene (reference sequence). CDR3 sequence (DNA): TGTGCCTGGTCGGGGACTGAAGCTTTCTTT. As protein: CAWSGTEAFF.

The V and J genes are TRBV4-3 and TRBJ2-2; D is perhaps TRBD1 (6 bases). V lost 3 bases and J lost 1, with 12 bases in between. The CDR3 sequence is 16 residues long. Germline CDR1 and CDR2: LGHNA and YSLEER. The CDR3 sequence: CASSQTATGNTGELFF. CDR3 coding DNA: TGCGCCAGCAGCCAGACCGCGACAGGGAACACCGGGGAGCTGTTTTTT.

This clone showed up just a few times. The V and J genes are TRBV2 and TRBJ2-1, with D possibly called TRBD1 or TRBD2 (7 bases each). The CDR3 runs 14 residues. CDR1 SNHLY and CDR2 FYNNEI come from the germline V gene. V was shortened by 4 bases and J by 8 bases, with 15 bases between the two germline ends. Written as DNA, the CDR3 is TGTGCCAGCAGTGGGGAGGGACAGAGGTATGAGCAGTTCTTC. Its protein product is CASSGEGQRYEQFF.

The table lists this clone with a few counts. The V call is TRBV15, the J call TRBJ2-2; D is undetermined. Germline lookup yields CDR1 LNHNV and CDR2 YYDKDF (reference sequence). V was cut by 3 bases and J by 2 bases, with 10 bases left in between. The length of the CDR3 is 15 residues. The CDR3 bases are TGTGCCACCAGCAGCCCAAACGTCAACACCGGGGAGCTGTTTTTT. This gives the protein CATSSPNVNTGELFF.

This chain joins TRBV30 and TRBJ1-2; 7 bases fit TRBD1. Looked up from germline, CDR1 is GTSNPN and CDR2 is SVGIG (reference sequence). The CDR3 consists of 16 residues. V dropped 1 base and J dropped 10; count of bases not matched to a gene: 18. The CDR3 loop reads CAWSGGWGDREGHYTF. CDR3 sequence (DNA): TGTGCCTGGAGTGGAGGATGGGGAGACAGGGAAGGTCACTACACCTTC.

V is TRBV5-6 and J is TRBJ1-1; D call uncertain. Looked up from germline, CDR1 is SGHDT and CDR2 is YYEEEE. V was clipped by 0 bases and J by 5 bases, with 11 bases between them. The CDR3 consists of 14 residues. The CDR3 DNA is TGTGCCAGCAGCTTGGCGGAGGGCGGGACTGAAGCTTTCTTT. It encodes CASSLAEGGTEAFF.

The chain carries TRBV6-1 and TRBJ2-7; no firm D call. V was trimmed by 7 bases and J by 5 bases, leaving 15 bases between them. This CDR3 has 13 amino acids. CDR1 MNHNS and CDR2 SASEGT come from the germline V gene. In DNA, the CDR3 is TGTGCCAGCACCCCAGCCATGGGCGACGAGCAGTACTTC. The encoded protein is CASTPAMGDEQYF.

The chain uses TRBV7-8 and TRBJ1-5, with D perhaps matching TRBD1 (5 bases). Trimming pared 5 bases from V and 9 bases from J, leaving 20 bases between. This CDR3 has 15 amino acids. Germline V CDR1 and CDR2: SGHVS, FQNEAQ. CDR3 bases: TGTGCCAGCAGCACGTCCGGGACCCCCGGCGTGCCCCAGCATTTT. Translated: CASSTSGTPGVPQHF. The full variable domain, its missing parts supplied by reference TRBV7-8 and TRBJ1-5, is GAGVSQSPRYKVAKRGQDVALRCDPISGHVSLFWYQQALGQGPEFLTYFQNEAQLDKSGLPSDRFFAERPEGSVSTLKIQRTQQEDSAVYLCASSTSGTPGVPQHFGDGTRLSIL.

This clone has only a few counts. This rearrangement joins TRBV27 to TRBJ1-6; the D is unclear. Germline V lookup: CDR1 MNHEY, CDR2 SMNVEV (reference sequence). The CDR3 spans 12 residues. V lost 6 bases and J lost 5, with 5 bases in between. In DNA, the CDR3 is TGTGCCAGCAGAACTAATAATTCACCCCTCCACTTT. Translation gives CASRTNNSPLHF.

The chain combines TRBV13 with TRBJ2-1; D gene ambiguous. Trimming removed 5 bases at V and 6 bases at J, with 8 bases between. The CDR3 runs 12 residues. Germline V gene sequence: CDR1 PRHDT, CDR2 FYEKMQ (reference sequence). The CDR3 sequence: CASSQQSNEQFF. The CDR3 nucleotides read TGTGCCAGCAGCCAACAGAGCAATGAGCAGTTCTTC.

The V and J genes are TRBV6-6 and TRBJ1-1; D perhaps matches TRBD1 (6 bases). Germline CDR1 MNHNY, CDR2 SVGAGI (reference sequence). The CDR3 is 13 amino acids. The V and J ends lost 6 bases and 0 bases respectively, with 8 bases between them. The chain's CDR3 is CASSQGLNTEAFF. Written as DNA, the CDR3 is TGTGCCAGCAGCCAGGGGTTGAACACTGAAGCTTTCTTT.

V usage is TRBV7-2 and J usage is TRBJ2-3; D is possibly TRBD2 (6 bases). Trimming took 4 bases from V and 0 from J, leaving 11 bases between them. This CDR3 is built from 15 residues. The germline CDR1 and CDR2 sequences are SGHTA and FQGNSA. CDR3 coding DNA: TGTGCCAGCAGCTCCGGGACTTATAGCACAGATACGCAGTATTTT. Translation: CASSSGTYSTDTQYF.

This clone was detected once. V is TRBV5-6 and J is TRBJ2-5; 10 nucleotides align to TRBD1. CDR3 length: 14 amino acids. V dropped 4 bases and J dropped 4; count of bases not matched to a gene: 4. CDR1 SGHDT and CDR2 YYEEEE come from the germline V gene. The CDR3 is CASSDGTGVETQYF. The CDR3, as DNA: TGTGCCAGCAGCGACGGGACAGGGGTAGAGACCCAGTACTTC.

The J gene is TRBJ1-2, the V gene TRBV6-5; 8 bases line up with TRBD1. J was trimmed by 10 bases and V by 6 bases; bases with no gene match: 10. Germline CDR1 and CDR2: MNHEY and SVGAGI. The CDR3 extends over 13 amino acids. The CDR3 DNA follows: TGTGCCAGCAGGCAAGGACAGGGTTTGGTCTACACCTTC. Residues: CASRQGQGLVYTF.

The chain recombines TRBV4-3 with TRBJ2-1; the match to TRBD2 covers 11 bases. V shed 4 bases, J shed 6 bases, and the junction held 5 bases outside the gene matches. Germline V gives CDR1 LGHNA, CDR2 YSLEER. CDR3 length: 15 amino acids. CDR3 coding DNA: TGCGCCAGCAGCCCAACTAGCGGGGGAGTCAATGAGCAGTTCTTC. Protein product: CASSPTSGGVNEQFF.

The V call is TRBV2, the J call TRBJ1-5; 7 bases map to TRBD1. Germline values: CDR1 SNHLY, CDR2 FYNNEI. CDR3 length equals 15 residues. V lost 3 bases to trimming and J lost 6 bases; unmatched junction nucleotides: 8. In nucleotides, the CDR3 is TGTGCCAGCAGTGAGTGGTTAGGGGGCGGTCAGCCCCAGCATTTT. Its translation: CASSEWLGGGQPQHF.

This chain connects TRBV5-6 to TRBJ1-2; D is ambiguous. CDR3 size: 16 residues. V lost 4 bases and J lost 1, with 17 bases in between. Germline CDR1 reads SGHDT; CDR2 reads YYEEEE. DNA for the CDR3: TGTGCCAGCAGCCCGCCTACAGTCCACCTTAACTATGGCTACACCTTC. Its protein product is CASSPPTVHLNYGYTF.